Each of the 20 T cell receptor beta chains below was sequenced from the same sample in a study of T cell changes during pregnancy in multiple sclerosis. Assay used: immunoSEQ multiplex PCR; TCRdb lists only in-frame clones, some missing. In the table there are some 69,000 clones, over 85% of which are singletons. Sequenced material: peripheral blood, taken in the second trimester of pregnancy. Receptor source: a female donor in good health, enrolled as a control in a pregnancy study.

The rearrangement uses TRBV5-1 and TRBJ1-2; the D gene is possibly TRBD1 (5 bases). CDR3 size: 15 residues. Germline CDR1 is SGHRS and CDR2 is YFSETQ. V was shortened by 0 bases and J by 5 bases, with 14 bases between the two germline ends. CDR3 loop: CASSLAGREAYGYTF. The CDR3 coding sequence is TGCGCCAGCAGCTTGGCTGGCAGGGAGGCGTATGGCTACACCTTC.

The chain couples TRBV4-3 to TRBJ2-1; a weak D match, TRBD1 (5 bases). Trimming took off 4 bases at V and 9 bases at J, with 16 bases between the two ends. Germline V gives CDR1 LGHNA, CDR2 YSLEER. This CDR3 is 14 amino acids long. The CDR3 DNA sequence: TGCGCCAGCAGCCCCCGTGACAGCTCCGGTGAGCAGTTCTTC. This sequence encodes CASSPRDSSGEQFF.

This rearrangement joins TRBV4-1 to TRBJ1-5; tentatively, D is TRBD1 (6 bases). Germline V gene lookup returns CDR1 MGHRA and CDR2 YSYEKL. This CDR3 region has 14 residues. V lost 4 bases and J 9 bases, leaving 16 bases between the germline ends. CDR3 residues: CASSPITGTRPQHF. As DNA, the CDR3 is TGCGCCAGCAGCCCGATAACAGGGACCCGGCCCCAGCATTTT.

V gene TRBV6-6 combines with J gene TRBJ2-5; 12 bases are shared with TRBD2. From germline, CDR1 is MNHNY and CDR2 SVGAGI (reference sequence). Trimming took 2 bases from V and 5 from J; bases not matched to a gene: 0. This CDR3 is 14 amino acids long. CDR3 DNA: TGTGCCAGCAGTTACGGGACTAGCGGGGAGACCCAGTACTTC. Translation: CASSYGTSGETQYF.

The J gene is TRBJ2-7, the V gene TRBV4-3, with D possibly being TRBD1 (6 bases). Germline loops: CDR1 LGHNA, CDR2 YSLEER. The CDR3 has 15 residues. V shed 0 bases and J shed 3 bases, with 12 bases lying between them. CDR3 sequence reads: CASSQDRQVLYEQYF. The CDR3 DNA reads TGCGCCAGCAGCCAAGACCGACAGGTGCTCTACGAGCAGTACTTC.

The J gene is TRBJ2-7, the V gene TRBV7-2, with TRBD1 matching 9 bases. J lost 2 bases, V lost 5 bases, and 10 bases had no gene match. This CDR3 is 16 amino acids long. CDR1 is SGHTA and CDR2 is FQGNSA in the germline V gene. CDR3 bases: TGTGCCAGCAGCCCATCGTCCCGGGACAGGGCCTACGAGCAGTACTTC. Its translation is CASSPSSRDRAYEQYF.

The chain joins TRBV7-9 to TRBJ1-2, with no clear D. Germline CDR1 reads SEHNR; CDR2 reads FQNEAQ (reference sequence). The CDR3 has 14 amino acids. Deletions cut 7 bases from V and 3 bases from J, with 15 bases between. The CDR3 spells CASNNREVDYGYTF. CDR3 sequence (DNA): TGTGCCAGCAACAATCGTGAGGTGGACTATGGCTACACCTTC.

This clone was picked up one time. The chain employs TRBV4-2 and TRBJ1-1; a weak D match, TRBD1 (5 bases). Germline V lookup: CDR1 LGHNA, CDR2 YNFKEQ. V was trimmed by 1 base and J by 8 bases, leaving 11 bases between them. There are 13 residues in the CDR3. CDR3 nucleotide sequence: TGTGCCAGCAGCCAAGCGGGGGAGGGGGAAGCTTTCTTT. It yields the protein CASSQAGEGEAFF.

V usage is TRBV4-2 and J usage is TRBJ2-1, with unresolved D. The ends were cut back, 4 bases at V and 5 bases at J, with 12 bases in the middle. The CDR3 spans 14 residues. Germline V gives CDR1 LGHNA, CDR2 YNFKEQ. The CDR3 DNA sequence: TGTGCCAGCAGCCCCGACTTAGGTAACAATGAGCAGTTCTTC. Its translation: CASSPDLGNNEQFF.

The sample holds one count of this clone. This sequence joins TRBV10-1 and TRBJ1-5, with D possibly TRBD1 on 6 matching bases. The V and J ends lost 11 bases and 6 bases respectively, with 23 bases between them. Germline V lookup: CDR1 WNHNN, CDR2 SYGVQD (reference sequence). CDR3 length equals 15 residues. CDR3 DNA: TGCGCCGGGGCCTTTCCGGGGCAGGGGATTCAGCCCCAGCATTTT. Amino acid sequence: CAGAFPGQGIQPQHF.

This sequence joins TRBV7-6 and TRBJ2-1, with D possibly being TRBD2 (5 bases). Trimming left V 2 bases short and J 5 bases short, with 7 bases between. The germline gives CDR1 SGHVS, CDR2 FNYEAQ. CDR3 size: 13 residues. The CDR3 DNA follows: TGTGCCAGCAGCTTACGGGGAGACAATGAGCAGTTCTTC. As protein: CASSLRGDNEQFF.

The rearrangement uses TRBV29-1 and TRBJ1-5; 9 positions match TRBD1. This CDR3 has 14 residues. With V trimmed by 2 bases and J by 9 bases, 8 bases remained unmatched. Per the germline V gene, CDR1 is SQVTM and CDR2 is ANQGSEA. The CDR3 loop reads CSVEPGQGGGPQHF. Written as DNA, the CDR3 is TGCAGCGTTGAACCGGGACAGGGAGGCGGGCCCCAGCATTTT. Drawing the rest from reference TRBV29-1 and TRBJ1-5, the complete variable domain is SAVISQKPSRDICQRGTSLTIQCQVDSQVTMMFWYRQQPGQSLTLIATANQGSEATYESGFVIDKFPISRPNLTFSTLTVSNMSPEDSSIYLCSVEPGQGGGPQHFGDGTRLSIL.

This chain connects TRBV10-3 to TRBJ1-1; TRBD1 might be the D (6 bases). Per germline, CDR1 ENHRY and CDR2 SYGVKD. Trimming pared 2 bases from V and 0 bases from J, leaving 19 bases between. CDR3 length: 18 residues. The chain's CDR3 is CAISEAGGGPDLNTEAFF. CDR3 sequence (DNA): TGTGCCATCAGTGAGGCCGGCGGGGGGCCCGACTTGAACACTGAAGCTTTCTTT.

The V and J genes are TRBV4-3 and TRBJ2-5; 8 nucleotides match TRBD2. V gave up 1 base and J gave up 5 bases; unmatched junction bases: 6. CDR3 length: 15 amino acids. Germline CDR1 LGHNA, CDR2 YSLEER. The CDR3 reads CASSQGSGGEETQYF. Written as DNA, the CDR3 is TGCGCCAGCAGCCAAGGTTCCGGGGGGGAGGAGACCCAGTACTTC.

The chain recombines TRBV6-5 with TRBJ1-1; 7 positions agree with TRBD1. Germline CDR1 reads MNHEY; CDR2 reads SVGAGI. CDR3 length: 15 amino acids. V shed 5 bases and J 1 base; nucleotides not matched to a gene: 7. For the CDR3, the DNA is TGTGCCAGCAGTCGACCGGGACAGAGGAACACTGAAGCTTTCTTT. It is translated as CASSRPGQRNTEAFF.

The V call is TRBV7-3, the J call TRBJ2-7, with 8 bases matching TRBD1. CDR1 and CDR2 from the germline V gene are SGHTA and FQGTGA. This CDR3 region has 14 residues. V shed 4 bases, J shed 5 bases, and the junction held 7 bases outside the gene matches. CDR3 residues: CASSSDRGVHEQYF. CDR3 coding DNA: TGTGCCAGCAGCTCCGACAGGGGTGTCCACGAGCAGTACTTC.

The chain has TRBV13 and TRBJ1-2, with D perhaps matching TRBD1 (5 bases). The CDR3 is 13 amino acids. V shed 1 base and J shed 6 bases, with 9 bases lying between them. CDR1 is PRHDT and CDR2 is FYEKMQ in the germline V gene (reference sequence). In DNA form, the CDR3 reads TGTGCCAGCAGCTTAGTGGTCAGGGATGGCTACACCTTC. This encodes CASSLVVRDGYTF.

This clone was counted only a few times. V is TRBV5-3 and J is TRBJ1-3; D not resolved. TRBV5-3 is given ORF status, its function remaining uncertain. CDR3 length: 15 amino acids. With 3 bases removed from V and 3 bases from J, the gap between germline ends came to 13 bases. This CDR3 reads CARSSRGFFGNTIYF. CDR3 nucleotides: TGTGCCAGAAGCTCTCGGGGTTTCTTTGGAAACACCATATATTTT.

This chain links TRBV5-4 with TRBJ1-1; 8 bases fit TRBD1. The CDR3 contains 15 residues. Germline V CDR1 and CDR2: SGHNT, YYREEE (reference sequence). The J segment lost 1 base and the V segment lost 4 bases, leaving 6 bases of the junction unmatched. The CDR3 DNA reads as TGTGCCAGCAGCCCCGGACAGGGACAGAACACTGAAGCTTTCTTT. Residues: CASSPGQGQNTEAFF.

Here the CDR3 DNA reads TGTGCCAGCAGCCAAGATTCGGCGGGGGTGTACAATGAGCAGTTCTTC. It is translated as CASSQDSAGVYNEQFF. The chain carries TRBV4-2 and TRBJ2-1; 7 bases align to TRBD2. The CDR3 has 16 residues. Trimming took 0 bases from V and 4 from J; bases not matched to a gene: 6. Germline V lookup: CDR1 LGHNA, CDR2 YNFKEQ.